This T cell receptor beta chain was identified during a study of shared clonotypes between healthy human individuals. The overall study: The study drew on two women and a few men aged 18 to 49 as donors. Whole-study findings and limits: Measured sharing among donors was expected to vary with sequencing depth.

Method: immunoSEQ multiplex PCR; TCRdb's copy keeps in-frame clones and lacks some. The sample records more than 2,000,000 clones, approximately 93% being singletons. A note on this clone: Its cognate antigen is unknown.

The CDR3 loop spans 14 amino acids. Trimming cost V 0 bases and J 4 bases; bases outside gene matches: 2. CDR1 and CDR2 (germline): LGHNA, YSLEER. The receptor was derived from a man in his late teens or twenties in good health. Some clones in this sample may be carry-over from other donors' samples. Sequencing was carried out using naive CD4+ T cells from PBMCs. Subset of the sample: CD45RA+ positively selected. The V call is TRBV4-3, the J call TRBJ1-2; the match to TRBD1 covers 7 bases. CDR3 sequence: CASSQDGQVYGYTF. The CDR3 DNA reads as TGCGCCAGCAGCCAAGATGGACAGGTCTATGGCTACACCTTC.